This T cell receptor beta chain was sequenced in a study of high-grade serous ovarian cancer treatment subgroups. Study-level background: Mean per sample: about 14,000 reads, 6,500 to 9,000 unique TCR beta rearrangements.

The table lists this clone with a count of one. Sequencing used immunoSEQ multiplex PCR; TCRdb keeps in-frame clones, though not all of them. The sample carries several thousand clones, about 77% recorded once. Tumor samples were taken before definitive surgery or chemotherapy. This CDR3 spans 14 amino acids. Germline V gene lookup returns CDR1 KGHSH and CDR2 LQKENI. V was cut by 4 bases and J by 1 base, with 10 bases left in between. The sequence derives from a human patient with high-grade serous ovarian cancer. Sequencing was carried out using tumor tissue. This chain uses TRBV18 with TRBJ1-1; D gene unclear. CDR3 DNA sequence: TGTGCCAGCTCACTTGTTGCCAAGAACACTGAAGCTTTCTTT. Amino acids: CASSLVAKNTEAFF.